This is a list of T cell receptor beta chains from one sample in a study of T cell repertoires in cytomegalovirus infection. TCRdb re-derived calls from the reads in MiXCR, one entry per CDR3 protein. The data hold 310,000 or so distinct CDR3 sequences, with 15% to 20% observed a single time. The specimen sequenced was PBMCs. The receptors originated from a human donor in good health (CMV status not recorded). Some clones in this sample may be carry-over from other donors' samples. Both conserved end residues are part of each CDR3. The D gene is left open where the match is weak. A clone size is listed for some rows: how often the clone was seen (once, few, many), or a class if it is expanded.

-	many	TRBV7-9	TRBJ2-7	13	TGTGCCAGCAGCAAAGCCGGACCCTACGAGCAGTACTTC	CASSKAGPYEQYF
TRBD1	many	TRBV7-2	TRBJ1-1	14	TGTGCCAGCAGCTTACGGGACAGATACACTGAAGCTTTCTTT	CASSLRDRYTEAFF
-	-	TRBV29-1	TRBJ2-7	14	TGCAGCGTTGCGGACAGCCGAGATTGGTACGAGCAGTACTTC	CSVADSRDWYEQYF
-	few	TRBV7-2	TRBJ1-5	16	TGTGCCAGCAGCCCAACCCTAGGGATTAGCAATCAGCCCCAGCATTTT	CASSPTLGISNQPQHF
TRBD1	many	TRBV12-3/TRBV12-4	TRBJ2-7	14	TGTGCCAGCAGCGGGACAGGGGTTTCCTACGAGCAGTACTTC	CASSGTGVSYEQYF
-	-	TRBV19	TRBJ1-1	14	TGTGCCAGTAGTGTCGGGGCCGGGAACACTGAAGCTTTCTTT	CASSVGAGNTEAFF
-	-	TRBV2	TRBJ2-2	12	TGTGCCAGCATCCGGGGCACCGGGGAGCTGTTTTTT	CASIRGTGELFF
-	many	TRBV7-2	TRBJ2-7	19	TGTGCCAGCAGCTTAGGCCCAATGCTTCGGGACACAGTCTCCTACGAGCAGTACTTC	CASSLGPMLRDTVSYEQYF
-	-	TRBV29-1	TRBJ2-1	14	TGCAGCGTTGGTGTACAGTTGGCATACAATGAGCAGTTCTTC	CSVGVQLAYNEQFF
-	-	TRBV7-4	TRBJ1-4	14	TGTGCCAGCAGCCCCCCCGGGGATAATGAAAAACTGTTTTTT	CASSPPGDNEKLFF